This entry is about one TCR beta chain. The target antigen is unknown. The V and J ends lost 3 bases and 1 base respectively, with 5 bases between them. CDR1 and CDR2 from the germline V gene are SQVTM and ANQGSEA. CDR3 length equals 12 residues. The study ran its PCR with 60 Vbeta and 13 Jbeta primers. Using immunoSEQ multiplex PCR, the repertoire was profiled, and TCRdb retains in-frame clones only, with some absent. The table lists roughly 77,000 clones, around 79% of them singletons, with 3.5% to 4.5% in the top ten. These data originate in a study of cytomegalovirus exposure and HLA in healthy donors. General study results and limits: It was reported that TCR beta sequences correctly inferred the HLA-A and HLA-B alleles for most subjects. The authors assumed roughly uniform sequencing depth across donors for presence/absence analyses.

V gene TRBV29-1 combines with J gene TRBJ2-3; no clear D gene. The receptor's source is a middle-aged man in good health and CMV-seronegative. The sample taken for sequencing was PBMCs. CDR3 region: CSVEAGTDTQYF. DNA of the CDR3: TGCAGCGTTGAGGCAGGCACAGATACGCAGTATTTT.